One and the same sample provided the 2 T cell receptor beta chains below, sequenced in a study of shared clonotypes between healthy human individuals. The method was immunoSEQ multiplex PCR; TCRdb's version includes in-frame clones alone and lacks a portion of them. Counted here are hundreds of thousands of clones, roughly 96% occurring once; the ten biggest clones make up about 0.12%. Naive-designated CD8 cells lacked CD45RO, were positively enriched for CCR7, and omitted terminally differentiated effector memory CD45RA+ cells. The material sequenced was naive CD8+ T cells sorted from blood. These receptors were taken from a woman aged 30 to 39 in good health.

This chain uses TRBV27 with TRBJ1-1, with TRBD1 identical over 9 bases. The V segment lost 5 bases and the J segment 6 bases; nucleotides outside the gene matches: 4. CDR3 length: 13 residues. The germline V gene has CDR1 MNHEY and CDR2 SMNVEV (reference sequence). DNA for the CDR3: TGTGCCAGCAGTCGCCGACAGGGGGCTGAAGCTTTCTTT. Translated: CASSRRQGAEAFF.

The chain has TRBV2 and TRBJ2-7; 9 positions agree with TRBD1. Losses at the gene ends were 9 bases for V and 5 bases for J; bases not matched to a gene: 11. CDR3 size: 14 residues. Germline values: CDR1 SNHLY, CDR2 FYNNEI. The CDR3 here is CARSTGGNWDEQYF. The CDR3 DNA reads TGTGCCAGATCGACAGGGGGGAACTGGGACGAGCAGTACTTC.